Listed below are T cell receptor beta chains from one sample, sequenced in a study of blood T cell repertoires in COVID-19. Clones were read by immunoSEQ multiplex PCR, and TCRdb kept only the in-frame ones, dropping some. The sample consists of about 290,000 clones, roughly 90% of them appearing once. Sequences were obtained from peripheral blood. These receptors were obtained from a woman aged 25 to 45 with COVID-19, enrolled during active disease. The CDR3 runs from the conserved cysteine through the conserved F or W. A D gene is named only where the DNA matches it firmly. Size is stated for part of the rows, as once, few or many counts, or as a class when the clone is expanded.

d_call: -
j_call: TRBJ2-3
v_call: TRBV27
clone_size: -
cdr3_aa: CASSLSGVPIPYF
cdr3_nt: TGTGCCAGCAGTTTATCAGGGGTCCCAATCCCGTATTTT

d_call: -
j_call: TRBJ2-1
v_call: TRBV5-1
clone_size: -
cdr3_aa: CASSLAVAGVEWAEQFF
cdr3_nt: TGCGCCAGCAGCTTGGCTGTAGCAGGGGTGGAGTGGGCTGAGCAGTTCTTC

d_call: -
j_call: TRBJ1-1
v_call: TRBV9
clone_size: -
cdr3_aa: CASSTTQDTEAFF
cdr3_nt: TGTGCCAGCAGCACCACACAGGACACTGAAGCTTTCTTT

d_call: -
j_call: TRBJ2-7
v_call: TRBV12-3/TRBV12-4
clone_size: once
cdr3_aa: CASSFGNGEQYF
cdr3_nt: TGTGCCAGCAGTTTCGGGAACGGCGAGCAGTACTTC

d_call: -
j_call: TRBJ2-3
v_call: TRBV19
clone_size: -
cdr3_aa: CASSHRFTDTQYF
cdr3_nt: TGTGCCAGTAGCCACAGGTTCACAGATACGCAGTATTTT

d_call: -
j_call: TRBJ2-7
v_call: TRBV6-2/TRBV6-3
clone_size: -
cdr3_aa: CASSYSRGRGIGEQYF
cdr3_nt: TGTGCCAGCAGTTACTCGAGGGGCAGGGGAATCGGTGAGCAGTACTTC

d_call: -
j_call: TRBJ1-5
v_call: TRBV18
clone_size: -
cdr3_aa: CASSPQGPGQPQHF
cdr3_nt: TGTGCCAGCTCGCCTCAGGGTCCCGGTCAGCCCCAGCATTTT

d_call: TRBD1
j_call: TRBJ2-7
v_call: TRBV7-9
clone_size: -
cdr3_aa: CASSPTGVDYEQYF
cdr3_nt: TGTGCCAGCAGTCCGACAGGGGTAGACTACGAGCAGTACTTC

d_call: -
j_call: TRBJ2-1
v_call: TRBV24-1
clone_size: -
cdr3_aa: CATSDARAYNEQFF
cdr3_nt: TGTGCCACCAGTGATGCGCGGGCGTACAATGAGCAGTTCTTC

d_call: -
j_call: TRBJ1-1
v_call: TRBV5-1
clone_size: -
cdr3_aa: CASRPTVNTEAFF
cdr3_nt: TGCGCCAGCAGGCCGACAGTGAACACTGAAGCTTTCTTT

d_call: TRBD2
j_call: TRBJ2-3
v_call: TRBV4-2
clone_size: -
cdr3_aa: CASSQASSGTSQQYF
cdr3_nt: TGTGCCAGCAGCCAAGCCTCTAGCGGGACCTCTCAGCAGTATTTT

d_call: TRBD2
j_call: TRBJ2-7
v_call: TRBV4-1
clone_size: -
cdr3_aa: CASSHTGTSHVYEQYF
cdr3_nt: TGCGCCAGCAGCCACACCGGGACTAGCCACGTCTACGAGCAGTACTTC

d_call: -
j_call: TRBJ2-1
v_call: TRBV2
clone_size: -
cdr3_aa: CASSEARGPYNEQFF
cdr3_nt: TGTGCCAGCAGTGAAGCGCGGGGGCCTTACAATGAGCAGTTCTTC

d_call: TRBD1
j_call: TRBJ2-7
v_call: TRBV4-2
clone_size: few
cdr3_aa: CASSLNRGYEQYF
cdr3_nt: TGTGCCAGCAGCCTCAACAGGGGTTACGAGCAGTACTTC

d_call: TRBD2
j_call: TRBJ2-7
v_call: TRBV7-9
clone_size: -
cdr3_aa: CASSHGGEIYEQYF
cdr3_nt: TGTGCCAGCAGCCACGGGGGGGAGATATACGAGCAGTACTTC

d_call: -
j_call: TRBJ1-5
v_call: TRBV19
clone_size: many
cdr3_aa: CATLSGGGAGQPQHF
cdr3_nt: TGTGCCACCCTTAGCGGGGGGGGCGCGGGTCAGCCCCAGCATTTT

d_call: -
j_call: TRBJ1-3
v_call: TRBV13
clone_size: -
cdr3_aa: CASSSRVAGNTIYF
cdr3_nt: TGTGCCAGCAGCTCCCGAGTTGCTGGAAACACCATATATTTT

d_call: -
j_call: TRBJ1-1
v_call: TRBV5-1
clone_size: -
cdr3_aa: CASRLGVNTEAFF
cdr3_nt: TGCGCCAGCAGGTTGGGTGTAAACACTGAAGCTTTCTTT

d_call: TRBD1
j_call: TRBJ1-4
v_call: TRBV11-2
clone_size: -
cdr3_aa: CASSRNRGPDEKLFF
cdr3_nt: TGTGCCAGCAGCCGGAACAGGGGGCCGGATGAAAAACTGTTTTTT

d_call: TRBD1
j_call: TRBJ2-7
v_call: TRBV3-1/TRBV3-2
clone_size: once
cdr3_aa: CASRDRGRGEQYF
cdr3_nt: TGTGCCAGCAGGGACAGGGGGCGCGGCGAGCAGTACTTC

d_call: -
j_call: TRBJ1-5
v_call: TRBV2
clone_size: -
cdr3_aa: CASSPYRENQPQHF
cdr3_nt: TGTGCCAGCAGCCCTTACAGGGAAAATCAGCCCCAGCATTTT

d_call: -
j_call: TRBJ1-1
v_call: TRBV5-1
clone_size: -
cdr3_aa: CASREDRGLAFF
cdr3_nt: TGCGCCAGCAGAGAGGACCGGGGGTTAGCTTTCTTT

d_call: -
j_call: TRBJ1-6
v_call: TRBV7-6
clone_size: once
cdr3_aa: CASSPRGRQSYNSPLHF
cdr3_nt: TGTGCCAGCAGCCCCCGAGGTCGACAGTCCTATAATTCACCCCTCCACTTT